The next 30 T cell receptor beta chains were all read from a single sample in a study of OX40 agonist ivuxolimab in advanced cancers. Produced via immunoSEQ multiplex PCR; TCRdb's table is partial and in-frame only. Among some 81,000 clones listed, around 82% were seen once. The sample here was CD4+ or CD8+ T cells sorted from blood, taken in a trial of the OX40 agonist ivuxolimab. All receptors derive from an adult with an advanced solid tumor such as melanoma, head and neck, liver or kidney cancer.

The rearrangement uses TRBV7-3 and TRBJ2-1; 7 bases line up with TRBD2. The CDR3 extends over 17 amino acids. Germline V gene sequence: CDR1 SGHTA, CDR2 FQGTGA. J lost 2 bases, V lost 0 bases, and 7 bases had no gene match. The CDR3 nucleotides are TGTGCCAGCAGCTTAACGTTTAGGGCGGGGGCCTACAATGAGCAGTTCTTC. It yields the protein CASSLTFRAGAYNEQFF.

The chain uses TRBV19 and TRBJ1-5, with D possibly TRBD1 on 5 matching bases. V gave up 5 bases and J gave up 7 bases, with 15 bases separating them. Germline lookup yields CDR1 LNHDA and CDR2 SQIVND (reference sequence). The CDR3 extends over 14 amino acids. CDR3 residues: CASSASRGSQPQHF. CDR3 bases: TGTGCCAGTAGTGCCTCCCGGGGGAGCCAGCCCCAGCATTTT.

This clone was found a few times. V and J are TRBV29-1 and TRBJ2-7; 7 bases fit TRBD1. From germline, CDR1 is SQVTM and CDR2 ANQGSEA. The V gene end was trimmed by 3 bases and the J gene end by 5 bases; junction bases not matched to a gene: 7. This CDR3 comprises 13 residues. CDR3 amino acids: CSVEPQGQDEQYF. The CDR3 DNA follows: TGCAGCGTTGAGCCACAGGGGCAAGACGAGCAGTACTTC.

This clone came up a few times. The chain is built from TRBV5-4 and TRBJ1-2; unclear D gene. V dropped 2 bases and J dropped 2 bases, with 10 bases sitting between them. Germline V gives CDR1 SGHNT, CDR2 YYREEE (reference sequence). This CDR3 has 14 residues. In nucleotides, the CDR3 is TGTGCCAGCAGCTTAGGAACGAGGAACTATGGCTACACCTTC. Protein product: CASSLGTRNYGYTF.

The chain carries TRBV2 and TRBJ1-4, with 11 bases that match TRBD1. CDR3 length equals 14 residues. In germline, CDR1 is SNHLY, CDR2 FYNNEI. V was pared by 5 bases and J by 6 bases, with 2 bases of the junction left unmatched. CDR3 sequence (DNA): TGTGCCAGCAGTCGGGACAGGGGGGATGAAAAACTGTTTTTT. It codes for CASSRDRGDEKLFF.

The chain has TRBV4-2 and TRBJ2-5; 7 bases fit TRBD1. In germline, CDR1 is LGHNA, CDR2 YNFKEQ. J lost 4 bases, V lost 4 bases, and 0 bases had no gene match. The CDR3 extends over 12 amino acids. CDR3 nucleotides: TGTGCCAGCAGCCCAGGGGGAGAGACCCAGTACTTC. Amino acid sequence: CASSPGGETQYF.

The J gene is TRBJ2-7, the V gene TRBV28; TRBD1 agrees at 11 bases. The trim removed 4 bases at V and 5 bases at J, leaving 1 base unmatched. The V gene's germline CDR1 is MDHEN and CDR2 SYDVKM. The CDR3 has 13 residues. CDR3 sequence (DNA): TGTGCCAGCAGTTGGACAGGGGGCAACGAGCAGTACTTC. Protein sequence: CASSWTGGNEQYF.

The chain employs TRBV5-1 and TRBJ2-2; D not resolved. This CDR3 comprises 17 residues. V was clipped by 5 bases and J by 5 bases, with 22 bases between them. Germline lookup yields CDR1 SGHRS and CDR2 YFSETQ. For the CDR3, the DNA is TGCGCCAGCAGTTTGCAAACTTCAGGCGCCGGAACCGGGGAGCTGTTTTTT. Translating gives CASSLQTSGAGTGELFF.

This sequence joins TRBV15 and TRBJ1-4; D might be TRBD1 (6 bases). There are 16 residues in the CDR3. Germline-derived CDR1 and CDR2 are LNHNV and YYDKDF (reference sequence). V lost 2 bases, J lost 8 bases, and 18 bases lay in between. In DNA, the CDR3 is TGTGCCACCAGCAGATCTCGGACGGGGAGGGGGGAAAAACTGTTTTTT. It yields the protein CATSRSRTGRGEKLFF.

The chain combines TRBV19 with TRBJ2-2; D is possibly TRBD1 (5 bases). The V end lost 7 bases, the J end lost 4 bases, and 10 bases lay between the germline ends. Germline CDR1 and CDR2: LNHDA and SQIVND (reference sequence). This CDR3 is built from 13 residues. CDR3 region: CASTPQGTGELFF. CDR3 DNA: TGTGCCAGTACCCCTCAGGGCACCGGGGAGCTGTTTTTT. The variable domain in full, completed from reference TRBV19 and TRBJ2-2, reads DGGITQSPKYLFRKEGQNVTLSCEQNLNHDAMYWYRQDPGQGLRLIYYSQIVNDFQKGDIAEGYSVSREKKESFPLTVTSAQKNPTAFYLCASTPQGTGELFFGEGSRLTVL.

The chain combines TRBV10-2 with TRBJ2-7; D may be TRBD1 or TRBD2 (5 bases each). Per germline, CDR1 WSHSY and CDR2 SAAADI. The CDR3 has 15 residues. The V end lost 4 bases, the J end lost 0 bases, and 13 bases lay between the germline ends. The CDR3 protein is CASSAGTASSYEQYF. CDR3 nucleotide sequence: TGCGCCAGCAGTGCCGGGACCGCGAGCTCCTACGAGCAGTACTTC.

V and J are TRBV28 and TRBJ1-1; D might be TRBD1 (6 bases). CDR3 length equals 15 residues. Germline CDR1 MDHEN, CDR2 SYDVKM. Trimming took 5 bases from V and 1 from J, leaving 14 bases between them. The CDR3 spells CASSDGGGGNTEAFF. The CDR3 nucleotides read TGTGCCAGCAGTGACGGCGGGGGCGGGAACACTGAAGCTTTCTTT. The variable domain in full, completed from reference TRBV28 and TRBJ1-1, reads DVKVTQSSRYLVKRTGEKVFLECVQDMDHENMFWYRQDPGLGLRLIYFSYDVKMKEKGDIPEGYSVSREKKERFSLILESASTNQTSMYLCASSDGGGGNTEAFFGQGTRLTVV.

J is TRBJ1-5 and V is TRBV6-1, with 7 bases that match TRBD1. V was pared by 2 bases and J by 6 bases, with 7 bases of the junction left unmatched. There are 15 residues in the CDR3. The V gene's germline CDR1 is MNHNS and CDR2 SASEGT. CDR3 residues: CASSERLGGPQPQHF. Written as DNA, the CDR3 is TGTGCCAGCAGTGAACGATTAGGGGGCCCTCAGCCCCAGCATTTT.

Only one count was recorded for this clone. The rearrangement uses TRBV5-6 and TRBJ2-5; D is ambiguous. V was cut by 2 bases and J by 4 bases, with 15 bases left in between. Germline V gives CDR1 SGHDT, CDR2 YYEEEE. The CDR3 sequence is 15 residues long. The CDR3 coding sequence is TGTGCCAGCAGCTTAGTACCAAACCCTGGAGAGACCCAGTACTTC. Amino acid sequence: CASSLVPNPGETQYF.

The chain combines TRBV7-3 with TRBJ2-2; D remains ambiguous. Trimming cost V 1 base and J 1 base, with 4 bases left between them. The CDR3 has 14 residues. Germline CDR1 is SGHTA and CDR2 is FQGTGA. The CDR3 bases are TGTGCCAGCAGCTTAATCCGGAACACCGGGGAGCTGTTTTTT. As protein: CASSLIRNTGELFF.

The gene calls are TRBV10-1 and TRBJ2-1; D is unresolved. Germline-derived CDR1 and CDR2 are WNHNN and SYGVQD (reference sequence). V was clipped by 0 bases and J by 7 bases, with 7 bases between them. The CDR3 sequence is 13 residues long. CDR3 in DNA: TGCGCCAGCAGTGAGTCGAATAAAAATGAGCAGTTCTTC. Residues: CASSESNKNEQFF.

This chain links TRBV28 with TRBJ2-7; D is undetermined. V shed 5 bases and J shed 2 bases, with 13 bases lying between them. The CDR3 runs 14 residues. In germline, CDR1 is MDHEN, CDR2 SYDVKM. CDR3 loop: CASSTGLKAYEQYF. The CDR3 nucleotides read TGTGCCAGCAGTACGGGTTTAAAAGCCTACGAGCAGTACTTC.

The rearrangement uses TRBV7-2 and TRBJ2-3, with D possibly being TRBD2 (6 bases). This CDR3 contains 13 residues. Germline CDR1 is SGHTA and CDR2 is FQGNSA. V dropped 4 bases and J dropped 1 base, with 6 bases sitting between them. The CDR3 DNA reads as TGTGCCAGCAGCTGGGGGGGCACAGATACGCAGTATTTT. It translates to CASSWGGTDTQYF. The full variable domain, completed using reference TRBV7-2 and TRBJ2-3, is GAGVSQSPSNKVTEKGKDVELRCDPISGHTALYWYRQSLGQGLEFLIYFQGNSAPDKSGLPSDRFSAERTGGSVSTLTIQRTQQEDSAVYLCASSWGGTDTQYFGPGTRLTVL.

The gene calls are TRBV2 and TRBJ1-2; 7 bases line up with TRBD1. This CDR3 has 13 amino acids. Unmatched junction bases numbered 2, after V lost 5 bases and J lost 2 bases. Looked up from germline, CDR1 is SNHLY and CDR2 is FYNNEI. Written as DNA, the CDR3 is TGTGCCAGCAGTCAACAGGGGAACTATGGCTACACCTTC. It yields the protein CASSQQGNYGYTF.

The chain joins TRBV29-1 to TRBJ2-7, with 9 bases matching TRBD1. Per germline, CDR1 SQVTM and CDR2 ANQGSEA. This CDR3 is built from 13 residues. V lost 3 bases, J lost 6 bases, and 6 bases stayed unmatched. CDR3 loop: CSVEGQGGSEQYF. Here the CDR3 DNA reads TGCAGCGTTGAGGGACAGGGAGGCTCCGAGCAGTACTTC.

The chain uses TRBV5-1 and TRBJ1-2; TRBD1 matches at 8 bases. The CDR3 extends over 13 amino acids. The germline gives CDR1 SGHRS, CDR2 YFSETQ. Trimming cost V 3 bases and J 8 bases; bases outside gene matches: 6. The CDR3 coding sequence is TGCGCCAGCAGCTACGGACAGGGAGGCGGCTACACCTTC. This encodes CASSYGQGGGYTF.

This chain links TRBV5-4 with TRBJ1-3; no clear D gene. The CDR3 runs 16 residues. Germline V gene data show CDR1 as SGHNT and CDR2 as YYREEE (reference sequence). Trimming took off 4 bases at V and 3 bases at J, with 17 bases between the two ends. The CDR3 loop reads CASSLDGLAGGNTIYF. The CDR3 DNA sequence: TGTGCCAGCAGCCTGGACGGGTTAGCAGGTGGAAACACCATATATTTT.

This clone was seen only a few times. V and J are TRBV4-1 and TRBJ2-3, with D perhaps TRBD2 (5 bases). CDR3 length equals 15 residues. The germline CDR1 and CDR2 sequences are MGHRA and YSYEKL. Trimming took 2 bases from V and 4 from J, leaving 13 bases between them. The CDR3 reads CASSQFEIGADTQYF. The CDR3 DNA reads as TGCGCCAGCAGCCAATTCGAAATCGGGGCAGATACGCAGTATTTT.

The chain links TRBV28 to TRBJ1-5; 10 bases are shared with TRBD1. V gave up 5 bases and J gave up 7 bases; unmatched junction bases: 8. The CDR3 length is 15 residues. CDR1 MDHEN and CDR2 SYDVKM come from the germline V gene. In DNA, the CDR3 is TGTGCCAGCAGTGGGTCCGGGACAGGGGAGCAGCCCCAGCATTTT. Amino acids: CASSGSGTGEQPQHF.

The CDR3 region is CASSIGQAGSYEQYF. CDR3 DNA: TGTGCCAGCAGCATAGGACAGGCGGGATCCTACGAGCAGTACTTC. The genes are TRBV7-2 and TRBJ2-7, with D perhaps matching TRBD1 (7 bases). Trimming shortened V by 5 bases and J by 1 base, and 15 bases separated the two germline ends. Germline CDR1 is SGHTA and CDR2 is FQGNSA. This CDR3 comprises 15 residues.

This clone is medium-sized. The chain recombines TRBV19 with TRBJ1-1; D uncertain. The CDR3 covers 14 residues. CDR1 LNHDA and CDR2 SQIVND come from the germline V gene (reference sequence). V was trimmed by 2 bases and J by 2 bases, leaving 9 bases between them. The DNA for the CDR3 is TGTGCCAGTAGTATACAGGACGTTAACACTGAAGCTTTCTTT. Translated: CASSIQDVNTEAFF. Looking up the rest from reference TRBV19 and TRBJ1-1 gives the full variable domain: DGGITQSPKYLFRKEGQNVTLSCEQNLNHDAMYWYRQDPGQGLRLIYYSQIVNDFQKGDIAEGYSVSREKKESFPLTVTSAQKNPTAFYLCASSIQDVNTEAFFGQGTRLTVV.

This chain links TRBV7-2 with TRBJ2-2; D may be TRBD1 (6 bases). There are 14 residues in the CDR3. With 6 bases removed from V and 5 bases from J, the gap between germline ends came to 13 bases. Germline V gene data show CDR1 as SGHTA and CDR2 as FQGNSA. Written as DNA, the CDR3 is TGTGCCAGCAGGGGCACCAGGGGAACCGGGGAGCTGTTTTTT. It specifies CASRGTRGTGELFF.

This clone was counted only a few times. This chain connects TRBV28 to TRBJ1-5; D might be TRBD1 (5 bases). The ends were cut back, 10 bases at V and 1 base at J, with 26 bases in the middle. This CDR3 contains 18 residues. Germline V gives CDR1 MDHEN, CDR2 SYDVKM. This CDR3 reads CATKGSSVRALSNQPQHF. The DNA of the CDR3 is TGTGCCACCAAGGGGAGTTCGGTCAGGGCCCTAAGCAATCAGCCCCAGCATTTT.

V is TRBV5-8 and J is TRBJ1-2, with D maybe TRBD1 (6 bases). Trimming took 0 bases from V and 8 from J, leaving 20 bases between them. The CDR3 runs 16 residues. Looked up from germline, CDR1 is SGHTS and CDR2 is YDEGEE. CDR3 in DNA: TGTGCCAGCAGCTTGGCCGGTCTGGGACACTTGAGGGGCTACACCTTC. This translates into CASSLAGLGHLRGYTF. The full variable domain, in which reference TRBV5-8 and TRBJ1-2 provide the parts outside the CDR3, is EAGVTQSPTHLIKTRGQQATLRCSPISGHTSVYWYQQALGLGLQFLLWYDEGEERNRGNFPPRFSGRQFPNYSSELNVNALELEDSALYLCASSLAGLGHLRGYTFGSGTRLTVV.

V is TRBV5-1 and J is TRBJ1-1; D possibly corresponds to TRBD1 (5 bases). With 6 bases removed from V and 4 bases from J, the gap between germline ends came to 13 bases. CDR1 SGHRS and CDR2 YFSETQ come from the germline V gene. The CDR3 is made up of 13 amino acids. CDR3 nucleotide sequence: TGCGCCAGCACCCACCCCGGGGGCACTGAAGCTTTCTTT. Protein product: CASTHPGGTEAFF.